Sequencing of this TCR beta chain was carried out in a study of blood T cell repertoires in COVID-19 (dated by TCRdb to 2020 to 2021). At the level of the whole study: Samples from collaborators originated in the United States, Italy and Spain and spanned both the acute and convalescent phases of COVID-19. The repertoires were made available in a free public database intended to serve as a resource for research on the immune response to SARS-CoV-2. The dataset comprised deeply sampled blood TCRbeta repertoires from subjects exposed to, actively infected with, or recovered from COVID-19. Samples were obtained from the ongoing ImmuneRACE study (first 160 participants) and from roughly 1,300 subjects provided by 6 global collaborators. The sample metadata nearly always contained a de-identified subject ID, COVID-19 status, age in years and sex. The material from the prospective study consisted of cDNA or gDNA derived from T cells, B-cell-depleted T cells, or PBMCs. Where available, HLA class I and class II types were taken from metadata supplied by the sample provider and were not determined by assay-based typing. On the study overall, not on this receptor specifically: The amount of clinical and demographic metadata varied by source and participant and was provided uncurated.

V was cut back by 2 bases and J by 2 bases, leaving a gap of 6 bases between them. The CDR3 numbers 13 residues from cysteine through phenylalanine. Just the 39-base CDR3 DNA is kept, in frame starting at base 1. TCRbeta CDR3 regions were amplified from genomic DNA using the immunoSEQ Assay, a bias-controlled multiplex PCR. Concerning the study's data processing: The number of nucleated cells in each sample was estimated from the amplification of reference gene primers within the assay. To quantify the absolute abundance of each unique TCRbeta CDR3 rearrangement, sequence reads were collapsed and filtered. For each sample, productive Simpson clonality was calculated as the square root of Simpson's diversity index over productive rearrangements. Entries here come from immuneACCESS through TCRdb and include only in-frame sequences with V and J called. Some clones fail to appear in such tables; in the studies checked, an unresolved V gene covers under half of the shortfall, and the cause of the remainder is unknown. The V and J calls and clone size were taken over from that table, and D and trimming were inferred from the DNA. The sample records roughly 120,000 clones, approximately 81% of which are singletons. Of the sample, 6% is held by the ten largest clones.

At one collaborating source in Seattle, patients were enrolled during active infection and were followed longitudinally through the course of disease. Each collaborating institution followed its own protocols to collect whole blood in K2EDTA tubes. Collaborator samples were shipped for TCRbeta analysis as frozen whole blood, isolated PBMCs, or DNA extracted from either sample type. With respect to this clone: The target of this receptor is not known. The record has no base qualities; no much larger clone is one base away.

Sequencing used peripheral blood. This receptor was obtained from a man at least 80 years old with COVID-19, enrolled during active disease. The chain was built from TRBV12-3 or TRBV12-4 and TRBJ1-1, with the D gene not confidently named. The nucleotide sequence is given as TGTGCCAGCAGTTTACAGTTTAACACTGAAGCTTTCTTT. Translated, it reads CASSLQFNTEAFF.